The clone carrying this T cell receptor (beta chain) was counted once. Antigen unknown. Method: immunoSEQ multiplex PCR; TCRdb's copy keeps in-frame clones and lacks some. The data show about 80,000 clones, around four fifths seen once. Germline lookup yields CDR1 MNHEY and CDR2 SVGAGI. The CDR3 loop spans 12 amino acids. Trimming took 6 bases from V and 6 from J, leaving 9 bases between them. This record belongs to a study of T cell clones after liver transplantation. At the level of the study: Samples came from ITN030ST, which attempted immunosuppression withdrawal within 2 years of liver transplantation.

Whole-study results and caveats: Post-transplant time points were not standardized, so conclusions are preliminary.

This TCR was sampled from a human patient who received a liver transplant. Some T cells here may be from the graft donor. This material consisted of CD4+ T cells from blood, taken approximately 45 months after liver transplant. The V and J genes are TRBV6-5 and TRBJ2-1; D remains ambiguous. CDR3 sequence: CASRKSVNEQFF. Here the CDR3 DNA reads TGTGCCAGCAGGAAAAGCGTCAATGAGCAGTTCTTC.